These 10 T cell receptor beta chains came from one sample sequenced in a study of T cell repertoires in cytomegalovirus infection. Each CDR3 protein gets one entry after TCRdb re-called the reads with MiXCR. The repertoire consists of 350,000 to 500,000 distinct CDR3 sequences, with 31% occurring once and the leading ten covering roughly 15%. Sequencing was done on a sample of PBMCs. The receptors shown here come from a human donor in good health (CMV status not recorded). Some clones in this sample may be carry-over from other donors' samples.

This clonotype was counted at least ten times. The chain employs TRBV7-3 and TRBJ2-3, with unresolved D. V dropped 2 bases and J dropped 2 bases, with 8 bases sitting between them. CDR1 and CDR2 (germline): SGHTA, FQGTGA. This CDR3 region has 14 residues. CDR3 nucleotides: TGTGCCAGCAGCTTAGGGATCTCCACAGATACGCAGTATTTT. It yields the protein CASSLGISTDTQYF. The entire variable domain, with the rest obtained from reference TRBV7-3 and TRBJ2-3, is as follows: GAGVSQTPSNKVTEKGKYVELRCDPISGHTALYWYRQSLGQGPEFLIYFQGTGAADDSGLPNDRFFAVRPEGSVSTLKIQRTERGDSAVYLCASSLGISTDTQYFGPGTRLTVL.

The gene calls are TRBV7-9 and TRBJ1-2; D is ambiguous. CDR3 length: 17 amino acids. Germline loops: CDR1 SEHNR, CDR2 FQNEAQ (reference sequence). The V gene lost 5 bases and the J gene lost 4 bases, with 23 bases spanning the gap. In DNA form, the CDR3 reads TGTGCCAGCAGCCCAACCCGGGTTGCTAGCCTTGGCTATGGCTACACCTTC. Amino acids: CASSPTRVASLGYGYTF.

This clonotype was observed a handful of times. The CDR3 DNA is TGTGCCAACGGGAGGGACAGTGCTGAAGCTTTCTTT. Encoded protein: CANGRDSAEAFF. The chain is built from TRBV10-3 and TRBJ1-1, with 7 bases that match TRBD1. CDR3 length: 12 residues. The junction had 8 bases not matched to a gene; V was cut back by 10 bases and J by 6 bases. The germline gives CDR1 ENHRY, CDR2 SYGVKD.

This chain uses TRBV7-2 with TRBJ2-1; no definite D call. V was clipped by 5 bases and J by 3 bases, with 17 bases between them. Germline CDR1 and CDR2: SGHTA and FQGNSA. This CDR3 comprises 16 residues. The CDR3 sequence: CASSPQAPRIYNEQFF. The CDR3 region has the DNA TGTGCCAGCAGCCCCCAAGCGCCCCGGATCTACAATGAGCAGTTCTTC.

This clonotype has only a few counts. V is TRBV11-2 and J is TRBJ2-5, with TRBD1 matching over 7 bases. J gave up 2 bases and V 5 bases, and 5 bases lay outside the gene matches. Germline V gives CDR1 SGHAT, CDR2 FQNNGV. The CDR3 totals 14 residues. In DNA, the CDR3 is TGTGCCAGCAGCCCTACAGGGGTACAAGAGACCCAGTACTTC. It specifies CASSPTGVQETQYF.

This clonotype was observed a few times. The V call is TRBV11-2, the J call TRBJ2-5, with 14 bases aligning to TRBD2. CDR1 SGHAT and CDR2 FQNNGV come from the germline V gene. The CDR3 totals 19 residues. The V gene end was trimmed by 5 bases and the J gene end by 1 base; junction bases not matched to a gene: 12. CDR3 DNA: TGTGCCAGCAGCAAGTGGGCGACTAGCGGGGGGGACCGCCAAGAGACCCAGTACTTC. This gives the protein CASSKWATSGGDRQETQYF.

This clonotype appeared a few times. The chain couples TRBV6-2 or TRBV6-3 to TRBJ1-2; 9 nucleotides line up with TRBD1. The CDR3 contains 17 residues. V was clipped by 2 bases and J by 4 bases; unmatched bases: 11. Germline CDR1 and CDR2: MNHEY and SVGEGT. The CDR3 region is CASSYEVGQGNGYGYTF. The CDR3 bases are TGTGCCAGCAGTTACGAAGTCGGACAGGGGAACGGCTATGGCTACACCTTC.

The chain uses TRBV29-1 and TRBJ2-5, with D maybe TRBD1 (6 bases). CDR1 is SQVTM and CDR2 is ANQGSEA in the germline V gene. The length of the CDR3 is 14 residues. The ends were cut back, 1 base at V and 4 bases at J, with 13 bases in the middle. CDR3 sequence: CSVEARGLAETQYF. The CDR3 bases are TGCAGCGTTGAAGCCAGGGGTTTGGCAGAGACCCAGTACTTC. The variable domain in full, with the rest retrieved from reference TRBV29-1 and TRBJ2-5, is SAVISQKPSRDICQRGTSLTIQCQVDSQVTMMFWYRQQPGQSLTLIATANQGSEATYESGFVIDKFPISRPNLTFSTLTVSNMSPEDSSIYLCSVEARGLAETQYFGPGTRLLVL.

The V and J genes are TRBV7-9 and TRBJ2-5; a possible D gene is TRBD2 (6 bases). Germline CDR1 and CDR2: SEHNR and FQNEAQ (reference sequence). V shed 8 bases and J shed 4 bases, with 11 bases lying between them. This CDR3 has 12 residues. This CDR3 is CASGTLRETQYF. The CDR3 bases are TGTGCCAGCGGGACTTTAAGAGAGACCCAGTACTTC.

CDR3 nucleotide sequence: TGTGCCTGGAGGAACGGCTACGAGCAGTACTTC. Its translation: CAWRNGYEQYF. The chain has TRBV30 and TRBJ2-7; D ambiguous. There are 11 residues in the CDR3. CDR1 GTSNPN and CDR2 SVGIG come from the germline V gene (reference sequence). V was clipped by 3 bases and J by 3 bases, with 6 bases between them.